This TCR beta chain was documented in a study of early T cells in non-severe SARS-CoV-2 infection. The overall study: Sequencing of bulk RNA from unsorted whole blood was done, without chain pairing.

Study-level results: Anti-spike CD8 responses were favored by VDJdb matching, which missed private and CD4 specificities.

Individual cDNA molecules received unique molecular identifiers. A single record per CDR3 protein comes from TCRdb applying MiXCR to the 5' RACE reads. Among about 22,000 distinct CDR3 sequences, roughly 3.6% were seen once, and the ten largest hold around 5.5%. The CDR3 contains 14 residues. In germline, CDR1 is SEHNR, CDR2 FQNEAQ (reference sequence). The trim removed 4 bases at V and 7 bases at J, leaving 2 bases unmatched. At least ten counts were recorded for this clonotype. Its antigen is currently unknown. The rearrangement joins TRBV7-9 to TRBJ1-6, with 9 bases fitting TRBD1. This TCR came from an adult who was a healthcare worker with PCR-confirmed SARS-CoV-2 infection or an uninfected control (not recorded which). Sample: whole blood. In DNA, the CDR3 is TGTGCCAGCAGCTCGGGACAGGGAAATTCACCCCTCCACTTT. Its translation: CASSSGQGNSPLHF.